This TCR beta chain was recovered during a study of early T cells in non-severe SARS-CoV-2 infection. The wider study: Bulk RNA taken from unsorted whole blood was sequenced, leaving chains unpaired.

Individual cDNA molecules were tagged with unique molecular identifiers. TCRdb independently ran MiXCR on the 5' RACE reads; one entry per CDR3 protein. The table lists 55,000 or so distinct CDR3 sequences, 6.2% of them singletons. The J segment lost 3 bases and the V segment lost 1 base, leaving 7 bases of the junction unmatched. This CDR3 has 17 amino acids. Looked up from germline, CDR1 is SGHVS and CDR2 is FQNEAQ. This clonotype was seen a few times. The receptor was derived from an adult who was a healthcare worker with PCR-confirmed SARS-CoV-2 infection or an uninfected control (not recorded which). Sequencing was done on a sample of whole blood. The chain is built from TRBV7-8 and TRBJ2-2; 8 nucleotides line up with TRBD2. This CDR3 reads CASSLVLAGFDTGELFF. The CDR3 nucleotides read TGTGCCAGCAGCTTAGTGTTAGCGGGGTTTGACACCGGGGAGCTGTTTTTT.